This T cell receptor beta chain originates from a study of blood T cell repertoires in COVID-19. The CDR3 contains 14 residues. Germline V gives CDR1 MNHNY, CDR2 SVGAGI (reference sequence). Trimming removed 5 bases from V and 5 bases from J; junction bases left unmatched: 4. Sequencing was performed with immunoSEQ multiplex PCR; in TCRdb, only in-frame clones are kept and a portion is missing. The table lists more than 100,000 clones, approximately 87% of them singletons, with roughly 2.2% in the top ten. The source of this sequence is a man in his 70s with active COVID-19. Sequenced input: peripheral blood. The chain couples TRBV6-6 to TRBJ2-2, with 8 bases that match TRBD2. The DNA of the CDR3 is TGTGCCAGCAGTACGAGCGGGGGAACCGGGGAGCTGTTTTTT. The encoded protein is CASSTSGGTGELFF.